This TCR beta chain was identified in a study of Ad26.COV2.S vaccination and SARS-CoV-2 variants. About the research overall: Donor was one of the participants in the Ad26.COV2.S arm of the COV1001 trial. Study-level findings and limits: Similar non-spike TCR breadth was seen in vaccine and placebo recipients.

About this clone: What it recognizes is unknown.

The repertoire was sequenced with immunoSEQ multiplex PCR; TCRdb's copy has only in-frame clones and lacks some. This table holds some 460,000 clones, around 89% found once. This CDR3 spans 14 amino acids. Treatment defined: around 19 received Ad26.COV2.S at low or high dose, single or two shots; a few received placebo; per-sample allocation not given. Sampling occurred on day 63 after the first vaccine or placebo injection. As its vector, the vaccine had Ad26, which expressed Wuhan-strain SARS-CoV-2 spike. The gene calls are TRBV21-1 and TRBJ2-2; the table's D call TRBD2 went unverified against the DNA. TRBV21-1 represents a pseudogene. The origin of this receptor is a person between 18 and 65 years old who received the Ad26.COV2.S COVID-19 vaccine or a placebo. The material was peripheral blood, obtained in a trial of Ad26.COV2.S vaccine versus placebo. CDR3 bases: TGTGCCAGCAGCAAAAGAGTTTCTACCGGGGAGCTGTTTTTT. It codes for CASSKRVSTGELFF.